Each of the 7 T cell receptor beta chains below was sequenced from the same sample in a study of T cell changes during pregnancy in multiple sclerosis. This table comes from immunoSEQ multiplex PCR, and its TCRdb copy is limited to in-frame clones, with some not included. The table lists around 56,000 clones, approximately 91% of them singletons. Sequences were derived from CD4+ T cells from peripheral blood mononuclear cells, sampled in the first trimester of pregnancy. These receptors all come from a female donor with multiple sclerosis, enrolled in a pregnancy study.

V and J are TRBV5-4 and TRBJ1-1, with D unclear. Germline V gene data show CDR1 as SGHNT and CDR2 as YYREEE (reference sequence). The CDR3 consists of 13 residues. V lost 2 bases, J lost 0 bases, and 5 bases lay in between. DNA of the CDR3: TGTGCCAGCAGCTTAACAGTGAACACTGAAGCTTTCTTT. As protein: CASSLTVNTEAFF.

This rearrangement joins TRBV19 to TRBJ1-6; 7 positions match TRBD1. CDR1 is LNHDA, CDR2 SQIVND, per germline (reference sequence). After removal of 5 bases from V and 3 bases from J, the junction contained 4 bases not matched to a gene. This CDR3 comprises 15 residues. The CDR3 bases are TGTGCCAGTAGTGCAGGGGGGCTCTATAATTCACCCCTCCACTTT. It codes for CASSAGGLYNSPLHF.

The chain uses TRBV6-1 and TRBJ1-4, with 7 bases that match TRBD1. J gave up 5 bases and V 6 bases, and 6 bases lay outside the gene matches. This CDR3 comprises 14 residues. CDR1 MNHNS and CDR2 SASEGT come from the germline V gene. The CDR3 is CASRRTGLNEKLFF. The CDR3 DNA sequence: TGTGCCAGCAGGAGGACAGGATTGAATGAAAAACTGTTTTTT.

As DNA, the CDR3 is TGTGCCAGCAGTTTAGGGCCCCTTAATCAGCCCCAGCATTTT. Translated: CASSLGPLNQPQHF. The chain recombines TRBV27 with TRBJ1-5, with D uncertain. The CDR3 is 14 residues long. The V and J ends lost 2 bases and 4 bases respectively, with 9 bases between them. Germline assignment: CDR1 MNHEY and CDR2 SMNVEV (reference sequence).

Comment on this clone: The germline gene is not matched at one end of the junction; a read error may be the cause. CDR3 residues: CASSPPRSFEQYF. DNA of the CDR3: TGTGCCAGCAGTCCACCCCGGTCCTTCGAGCAGTACTTC. This rearrangement joins TRBV28 to TRBJ2-7; unclear D gene. Germline assignment: CDR1 MDHEN and CDR2 SYDVKM. The CDR3 consists of 13 residues.

The V and J genes are TRBV7-3 and TRBJ2-5; no clear D. This CDR3 has 14 amino acids. V was shortened by 5 bases and J by 7 bases, with 17 bases between the two germline ends. Per the germline V gene, CDR1 is SGHTA and CDR2 is FQGTGA. The DNA for the CDR3 is TGTGCCAGCAGCCCCGTCCCCGGTGGCGGGACCCAGTACTTC. Its protein product is CASSPVPGGGTQYF.

The chain employs TRBV29-1 and TRBJ2-1; TRBD1 matches at 8 bases. Germline CDR1 and CDR2: SQVTM and ANQGSEA. The CDR3 loop spans 14 amino acids. With 5 bases clipped from V and 3 bases from J, the junction kept 6 bases outside the gene matches. The CDR3 region is CSVSRDRRYNEQFF. The CDR3 bases are TGCAGCGTTTCCAGGGACAGGCGCTACAATGAGCAGTTCTTC.